These T cell receptor beta chains were read from a single sample in a study of T cell changes during pregnancy in multiple sclerosis. Clones were sequenced by immunoSEQ multiplex PCR, and TCRdb holds only the in-frame ones, with some missing. The sample lists under 85,000 clones, around nine tenths occurring once. Sequenced material: CD4+ T cells from peripheral blood mononuclear cells, taken before pregnancy. These receptors were obtained from a female donor with multiple sclerosis, enrolled in a pregnancy study. Both conserved end residues are part of each CDR3. D genes are given only for firm matches. A clone size is listed for some rows: how often the clone was seen (once, few, many), or a class if it is expanded.

J gene | D gene | clone size | V gene | CDR3 DNA | CDR3 protein
TRBJ1-5 | - | - | TRBV30 | TGTGCCTGGAGTGCCGCCGGGACATCACCTTATAGCAATCAGCCCCAGCATTTT | CAWSAAGTSPYSNQPQHF
TRBJ2-2 | TRBD1 | - | TRBV2 | TGTGCCAGCAGTGATAACAGGGGAAACACCGGGGAGCTGTTTTTT | CASSDNRGNTGELFF
TRBJ2-2 | - | - | TRBV5-4 | TGTGCCAGCCAAGCGGGCGGGACGGACACCGGGGAGCTGTTTTTT | CASQAGGTDTGELFF
TRBJ1-6 | - | - | TRBV5-6 | TGTGCCAGCAGCTTGACCGCAGGGTTCGGGAATTCACCCCTCCACTTT | CASSLTAGFGNSPLHF
TRBJ2-5 | - | - | TRBV6-5 | TGTGCCACCTCCAGGGGTGAGACCCAGTACTTC | CATSRGETQYF
TRBJ2-3 | TRBD2 | - | TRBV2 | TGTGCCAGCATGATGGGGCTAGCGGGTCTTAGCACAGATACGCAGTATTTT | CASMMGLAGLSTDTQYF
TRBJ2-1 | TRBD1 | - | TRBV15 | TGTGCCACCAGCACAGGACAGGGTTACAATGAGCAGTTCTTC | CATSTGQGYNEQFF
TRBJ1-3 | - | once | TRBV14 | TGTGCCAGCAGCCAAGACTTGCAGATTGGAAACACCATATATTTT | CASSQDLQIGNTIYF
TRBJ2-5 | TRBD2 | - | TRBV29-1 | TGCAGCGTTGGACTAGCGGGATGGGAGACCCAGTACTTC | CSVGLAGWETQYF
TRBJ2-3 | TRBD1 | - | TRBV18 | TGTGCCAGCTCACCCAACAGGGGGCGTGGGACAGATACGCAGTATTTT | CASSPNRGRGTDTQYF
TRBJ2-3 | - | - | TRBV25-1 | TGTGCCAGCAGCGGGGACTCCGGCGCAGATACGCAGTATTTT | CASSGDSGADTQYF
TRBJ2-5 | TRBD1 | - | TRBV15 | TGTGCCACCAGCAGAGGAACAGGGGGAGAGACCCAGTACTTC | CATSRGTGGETQYF
TRBJ1-4 | - | - | TRBV30 | TGTGCCTGGAGTGGAAACGGGGAAAAACTGTTTTTT | CAWSGNGEKLFF
TRBJ2-3 | TRBD1 | - | TRBV7-6 | TGTGCCAGCAGCTCCAGTAACCGGGACAGAGATACGCAGTATTTT | CASSSSNRDRDTQYF
TRBJ2-7 | - | - | TRBV11-2 | TGTGCCAGCAGACCCCGAGCTAGCGCCCACGAGCAGTACTTC | CASRPRASAHEQYF
TRBJ2-5 | TRBD1 | - | TRBV7-6 | TGTGCCAGCAGCTTAGCCTACAGGGGGCAGGAGACCCAGTACTTC | CASSLAYRGQETQYF
TRBJ2-7 | - | few | TRBV18 | TGTGCCAGCTCACCACGGAGGGATCACTACGAGCAGTACTTC | CASSPRRDHYEQYF
TRBJ1-1 | TRBD1 | - | TRBV6-1 | TGTGCCATACACCTGGGACAGGCTAACACTGAAGCTTTCTTT | CAIHLGQANTEAFF
TRBJ1-2 | TRBD1 | - | TRBV2 | TGTGCCAGCAGGAAGACCGGGACAGGCCTCCCCTACGACTATGGCTACACCTTC | CASRKTGTGLPYDYGYTF
TRBJ1-5 | - | - | TRBV19 | TGTGCCAGTAGTCATAGGGGCAGGGGTGGTCAGCCCCAGCATTTT | CASSHRGRGGQPQHF
TRBJ2-1 | TRBD2 | - | TRBV7-2 | TGTGCCAGCAGTGCCATGACTAGCGCCTACAATGAGCAGTTCTTC | CASSAMTSAYNEQFF
TRBJ1-2 | - | - | TRBV5-4 | TGTGCCAGCAGCTTCCAGGGGAACTATGGCTACACCTTC | CASSFQGNYGYTF
TRBJ2-7 | - | - | TRBV7-6 | TGTGCCAGCAGCTTAGCAGTCGGGGGACGGACCTACGAGCAGTACTTC | CASSLAVGGRTYEQYF
TRBJ1-1 | TRBD1 | - | TRBV5-1 | TGCGCCAGCAGGTCGGGACAGGGAGTGACCTTGACTGAAGCTTTCTTT | CASRSGQGVTLTEAFF
TRBJ1-6 | TRBD1 | - | TRBV6-5 | TGTGCCAGCAGTATCGGGACAGGGTCTTCACCCCTCCACTTT | CASSIGTGSSPLHF
TRBJ1-2 | - | - | TRBV5-1 | TGCGCCAGCAGCTTGGGGGGGGGCCAGGCCTTCGGCAACTATGGCTACACCTTC | CASSLGGGQAFGNYGYTF
TRBJ2-2 | - | - | TRBV5-8 | TGTGCCAGCAGGTCCAGGGGCCCCGGGGAGCTGTTTTTT | CASRSRGPGELFF
TRBJ1-1 | - | - | TRBV30 | TGTGCCTGGAGGGGAGGAGGGGCTGAAGCTTTCTTT | CAWRGGGAEAFF
TRBJ1-1 | TRBD1 | once | TRBV10-3 | TGTGCCATCAGTGAGGGACAGGGCACTGAAGCTTTCTTT | CAISEGQGTEAFF
TRBJ2-3 | - | - | TRBV30 | TGTGCCTGGAGGGTAGAACTAGGACTTATTTGG | CAWRVELGLIW
TRBJ1-5 | - | - | TRBV5-5 | TGTGCCAGCAGCCTGGGACGGGGGGCAAGGGCTTCCAATCAGCCCCAGCATTTT | CASSLGRGARASNQPQHF
TRBJ2-1 | TRBD1 | - | TRBV4-2 | TGTGCCAGCAGCCAAGATGTATGGGACAGATACAATGAGCAGTTCTTC | CASSQDVWDRYNEQFF